One and the same sample provided the 29 T cell receptor beta chains below, sequenced in a study of OX40 agonist ivuxolimab in advanced cancers. Measured with immunoSEQ multiplex PCR; TCRdb has only the in-frame clones, and not every one. The data show about 42,000 clones, with about 86% seen just once and just under 15% held by the top ten. This specimen was CD4+ or CD8+ T cells sorted from blood, taken in a trial of the OX40 agonist ivuxolimab. The receptors here all came from an adult with an advanced solid tumor such as melanoma, head and neck, liver or kidney cancer.

The rearrangement links TRBV27 to TRBJ1-5; D unresolved. Germline lookup yields CDR1 MNHEY and CDR2 SMNVEV (reference sequence). Trimming cost V 4 bases and J 3 bases, with 7 bases left between them. The CDR3 has 13 amino acids. The CDR3 loop is CASSWLANQPQHF. In DNA, the CDR3 is TGTGCCAGCAGTTGGCTGGCCAATCAGCCCCAGCATTTT.

The rearrangement uses TRBV13 and TRBJ1-1; 10 bases agree with TRBD1. The CDR3 length is 15 residues. J gave up 7 bases and V 5 bases, and 10 bases lay outside the gene matches. The V gene's germline CDR1 is PRHDT and CDR2 FYEKMQ (reference sequence). DNA of the CDR3: TGTGCCAGCAGCGGGGCCGGGACAGGGGTGCTTGAAGCTTTCTTT. Residues: CASSGAGTGVLEAFF.

The chain has TRBV7-6 and TRBJ2-5, with unresolved D. The CDR3 is made up of 16 amino acids. The germline CDR1 and CDR2 sequences are SGHVS and FNYEAQ. The V end was cut by 4 bases, the J end by 2 bases, with 17 bases between. CDR3 sequence (DNA): TGTGCCAGCAGCTCACCACCGTTCGGGTTACAAGAGACCCAGTACTTC. Translated, it gives CASSSPPFGLQETQYF.

This clone has more than one count but fewer than ten. The V and J genes are TRBV6-5 and TRBJ1-5; D is undetermined. The ends were cut back, 5 bases at V and 0 bases at J, with 5 bases in the middle. The CDR3 covers 13 residues. Germline V gives CDR1 MNHEY, CDR2 SVGAGI. The CDR3, as DNA: TGTGCCAGCAGTCTAAATAGCAATCAGCCCCAGCATTTT. This encodes CASSLNSNQPQHF.

V usage is TRBV28 and J usage is TRBJ1-5, with D perhaps TRBD1 (6 bases). V was shortened by 1 base and J by 5 bases, with 15 bases between the two germline ends. The germline V gene has CDR1 MDHEN and CDR2 SYDVKM. This CDR3 comprises 16 residues. The CDR3 reads CASSLLDRTEDQPQHF. In nucleotides, the CDR3 is TGTGCCAGCAGTTTATTGGACAGAACGGAGGATCAGCCCCAGCATTTT.

The chain combines TRBV28 with TRBJ2-7, with D uncertain. Germline values: CDR1 MDHEN, CDR2 SYDVKM. The CDR3 covers 14 residues. V lost 6 bases and J 0 bases, leaving 12 bases between the germline ends. CDR3 region: CASSPTLSSYEQYV. The CDR3 DNA is TGTGCCAGCAGCCCCACACTTAGCTCCTACGAGCAGTACGTC.

This chain links TRBV20-1 with TRBJ2-7; possibly TRBD1 or TRBD2 for D (5 bases each). The CDR3 is 11 amino acids. The germline V and J ends were trimmed by 7 bases and 6 bases, with 13 bases remaining between them. CDR1 and CDR2 (germline): DFQATT, SNEGSKA (reference sequence). CDR3 region: CSVKFGGEQYF. The DNA for the CDR3 is TGCAGTGTTAAGTTTGGGGGCGAGCAGTACTTC.

J is TRBJ2-1 and V is TRBV2; TRBD2 is a possible D gene (6 bases). Trimming took off 5 bases at V and 6 bases at J, with 14 bases between the two ends. Germline values: CDR1 SNHLY, CDR2 FYNNEI. This CDR3 contains 14 residues. CDR3 in DNA: TGTGCCAGCAGTTACTCCTATAGCGGCAATGAGCAGTTCTTC. It is translated as CASSYSYSGNEQFF. Filled out from reference TRBV2 and TRBJ2-1, the complete variable domain reads EPEVTQTPSHQVTQMGQEVILRCVPISNHLYFYWYRQILGQKVEFLVSFYNNEISEKSEIFDDQFSVERPDGSNFTLKIRSTKLEDSAMYFCASSYSYSGNEQFFGPGTRLTVL.

The chain employs TRBV6-5 and TRBJ1-2, with D unclear. V was pared by 2 bases and J by 1 base, with 5 bases between. The germline CDR1 and CDR2 sequences are MNHEY and SVGAGI. There are 13 residues in the CDR3. The CDR3 nucleotides read TGTGCCAGCAGTTACACAAATAACTATGGCTACACCTTC. It encodes CASSYTNNYGYTF.

The CDR3 DNA is TGTGCCAGCAGCGTATTCCAGGGACAGACTTCCTACAATGAGCAGTTCTTC. This codes for CASSVFQGQTSYNEQFF. The gene calls are TRBV9 and TRBJ2-1; the match to TRBD1 covers 7 bases. This CDR3 spans 17 amino acids. Germline V gene lookup returns CDR1 SGDLS and CDR2 YYNGEE. V lost 1 base to trimming and J lost 1 base; unmatched junction nucleotides: 8.

This rearrangement joins TRBV11-2 to TRBJ1-2, with a weak D call TRBD1 (5 bases). V gave up 1 base and J gave up 2 bases, with 8 bases separating them. The CDR3 is 14 amino acids. CDR1 is SGHAT, CDR2 FQNNGV, per germline. This CDR3 reads CASSLVGVNYGYTF. The CDR3, as DNA: TGTGCCAGCAGCTTAGTGGGGGTAAACTATGGCTACACCTTC.

In its sample, this clone was seen a few times. The chain employs TRBV5-1 and TRBJ2-1, with 16 nucleotides matching TRBD2. Germline values: CDR1 SGHRS, CDR2 YFSETQ. This CDR3 has 15 residues. J gave up 11 bases and V 4 bases, and 6 bases lay outside the gene matches. Written as DNA, the CDR3 is TGCGCCAGCAGCCCTGGGACTAGCGGGGGGGCACAGCAGTTCTTC. The encoded protein is CASSPGTSGGAQQFF.

The chain combines TRBV5-5 with TRBJ2-2, with 10 positions matching TRBD1. V trimming: 1 base; J trimming: 5 bases; junction bases outside the gene matches: 5. From germline, CDR1 is SGHKS and CDR2 YYEKEE (reference sequence). The CDR3 has 16 residues. CDR3 nucleotide sequence: TGTGCCAGCAGCTTGCCGGGACAGGGGTTGACCGGGGAGCTGTTTTTT. Its translation is CASSLPGQGLTGELFF. Full variable domain (remainder filled in from reference TRBV5-5 and TRBJ2-2): DAGVTQSPTHLIKTRGQQVTLRCSPISGHKSVSWYQQVLGQGPQFIFQYYEKEERGRGNFPDRFSARQFPNYSSELNVNALLLGDSALYLCASSLPGQGLTGELFFGEGSRLTVL.

This clone turned up a few times. This rearrangement joins TRBV6-6 to TRBJ1-1, with TRBD1 as a possible D gene (5 bases). In germline, CDR1 is MNHNY, CDR2 SVGAGI (reference sequence). The CDR3 spans 12 residues. Trimming cost V 6 bases and J 6 bases, with 11 bases left between them. CDR3 amino acids: CASRGLGAEAFF. In DNA form, the CDR3 reads TGTGCCAGCAGGGGATTGGGGGCTGAAGCTTTCTTT.

This clone came up a few times. In DNA, the CDR3 is TGTGCCAGCAGCGTAGGTGGAGAAAGCAATCAGCCCCAGCATTTT. This encodes CASSVGGESNQPQHF. The V gene is TRBV9, the J gene TRBJ1-5; D not resolved. The CDR3 spans 15 residues. Germline CDR1 is SGDLS and CDR2 is YYNGEE. V was shortened by 0 bases and J by 1 base, with 8 bases between the two germline ends.

The count of this clone is one. The chain joins TRBV28 to TRBJ2-5; D is perhaps TRBD2 (5 bases). The CDR3 is 14 amino acids. The germline CDR1 and CDR2 sequences are MDHEN and SYDVKM. With 5 bases removed from V and 2 bases from J, the gap between germline ends came to 12 bases. CDR3 coding DNA: TGTGCCAGCAGTCCCCCAAGCGGACAAGAGACCCAGTACTTC. This sequence encodes CASSPPSGQETQYF. Looking up the rest from reference TRBV28 and TRBJ2-5 gives the full variable domain: DVKVTQSSRYLVKRTGEKVFLECVQDMDHENMFWYRQDPGLGLRLIYFSYDVKMKEKGDIPEGYSVSREKKERFSLILESASTNQTSMYLCASSPPSGQETQYFGPGTRLLVL.

This chain joins TRBV27 and TRBJ1-5, with D hard to call. Deletions cut 4 bases from V and 1 base from J, with 14 bases between. The CDR3 spans 16 residues. Germline V gives CDR1 MNHEY, CDR2 SMNVEV (reference sequence). CDR3: CASSSEGFGSNQPQHF. The CDR3 nucleotides read TGTGCCAGCAGTTCCGAGGGTTTTGGCAGCAATCAGCCCCAGCATTTT.

The rearrangement uses TRBV19 and TRBJ2-2; unclear D gene. The CDR3 extends over 13 amino acids. The germline V and J ends were trimmed by 9 bases and 4 bases, with 12 bases remaining between them. CDR1 is LNHDA and CDR2 is SQIVND in the germline V gene (reference sequence). DNA for the CDR3: TGTGCCAGCGACAAGGAGACCACCGGGGAGCTGTTTTTT. The encoded protein is CASDKETTGELFF.

The chain carries TRBV18 and TRBJ1-2; TRBD1 matches at 7 bases. CDR1 is KGHSH and CDR2 is LQKENI in the germline V gene. J was trimmed by 4 bases and V by 5 bases; bases with no gene match: 7. This CDR3 is 14 amino acids long. CDR3 sequence (DNA): TGTGCCAGCTCAGAGGGACAGTCGGGCTATGGCTACACCTTC. Encoded protein: CASSEGQSGYGYTF. The whole variable domain, remainder taken from reference TRBV18 and TRBJ1-2, is NAGVMQNPRHLVRRRGQEARLRCSPMKGHSHVYWYRQLPEEGLKFMVYLQKENIIDESGMPKERFSAEFPKEGPSILRIQQVVRGDSAAYFCASSEGQSGYGYTFGSGTRLTVV.

The CDR3 DNA follows: TGTGCCAGCAGCATAATCAACAGGGGGCTCGGAGCTAGTCTCGGTGAGCAGTTCTTC. Translating it yields CASSIINRGLGASLGEQFF. This chain uses TRBV7-9 with TRBJ2-1, with TRBD1 identical over 9 bases. V shed 5 bases, J shed 9 bases, and the junction held 23 bases outside the gene matches. Germline lookup yields CDR1 SEHNR and CDR2 FQNEAQ (reference sequence). This CDR3 comprises 19 residues.

The V and J genes are TRBV5-8 and TRBJ1-5; no firm D call. CDR3 length: 15 amino acids. Germline V gene sequence: CDR1 SGHTS, CDR2 YDEGEE. Trimming removed 2 bases from V and 4 bases from J, with 13 bases in between. DNA of the CDR3: TGTGCCAGCAGCTTTAGGCCCGGCGGAAATCAGCCCCAGCATTTT. Encoded protein: CASSFRPGGNQPQHF. Full variable domain (missing parts from reference TRBV5-8 and TRBJ1-5): EAGVTQSPTHLIKTRGQQATLRCSPISGHTSVYWYQQALGLGLQFLLWYDEGEERNRGNFPPRFSGRQFPNYSSELNVNALELEDSALYLCASSFRPGGNQPQHFGDGTRLSIL.

The gene calls are TRBV2 and TRBJ1-2; D gene uncertain. Per germline, CDR1 SNHLY and CDR2 FYNNEI. The CDR3 has 15 residues. Trimming pared 4 bases from V and 0 bases from J, leaving 12 bases between. The CDR3 protein is CASSADGPPNYGYTF. CDR3 DNA: TGTGCCAGCAGTGCAGACGGACCCCCTAACTATGGCTACACCTTC. Supplemented by reference TRBV2 and TRBJ1-2, the full variable domain reads EPEVTQTPSHQVTQMGQEVILRCVPISNHLYFYWYRQILGQKVEFLVSFYNNEISEKSEIFDDQFSVERPDGSNFTLKIRSTKLEDSAMYFCASSADGPPNYGYTFGSGTRLTVV.

The gene calls are TRBV5-1 and TRBJ1-1, with a tentative D call TRBD1 (6 bases). Trimming shortened V by 6 bases and J by 1 base, and 19 bases separated the two germline ends. This CDR3 region has 16 residues. Germline CDR1 reads SGHRS; CDR2 reads YFSETQ. The CDR3 nucleotides are TGCGCCAGCACCGAATGGGGGGCCGATCCGAACACTGAAGCTTTCTTT. Encoded protein: CASTEWGADPNTEAFF.

In regard to this clone: This sample also contains other DNA sequences that code for the same CDR3. The chain combines TRBV9 with TRBJ2-7; D is possibly TRBD1 or TRBD2 (5 bases each). V was pared by 0 bases and J by 6 bases, with 10 bases between. The CDR3 loop spans 13 amino acids. Germline V lookup: CDR1 SGDLS, CDR2 YYNGEE. CDR3 DNA sequence: TGTGCCAGCAGCGTAGCTCTTGGGGGCGAGCAGTACGTC. The encoded protein is CASSVALGGEQYV.

The chain links TRBV5-1 to TRBJ1-1, with D possibly being TRBD1 (5 bases). V lost 5 bases and J lost 0, with 8 bases in between. Germline assignment: CDR1 SGHRS and CDR2 YFSETQ. The CDR3 loop spans 13 amino acids. The CDR3 region is CASSSGMNTEAFF. The DNA for the CDR3 is TGCGCCAGCAGTTCAGGGATGAACACTGAAGCTTTCTTT. Drawing the rest from reference TRBV5-1 and TRBJ1-1, the complete variable domain is KAGVTQTPRYLIKTRGQQVTLSCSPISGHRSVSWYQQTPGQGLQFLFEYFSETQRNKGNFPGRFSGRQFSNSRSEMNVSTLELGDSALYLCASSSGMNTEAFFGQGTRLTVV.

The V and J genes are TRBV6-6 and TRBJ1-4; D is ambiguous. This CDR3 is 15 amino acids long. V lost 6 bases to trimming and J lost 1 base, with 12 bases between them. CDR1 MNHNY and CDR2 SVGAGI come from the germline V gene (reference sequence). This chain's CDR3 is CASSPWVGTNEKLFF. The CDR3 DNA is TGTGCCAGCAGCCCCTGGGTTGGAACTAATGAAAAACTGTTTTTT.

The chain recombines TRBV28 with TRBJ2-7, with D tentatively TRBD2 (5 bases). V was clipped by 3 bases and J by 5 bases, with 11 bases between them. CDR1 and CDR2 from the germline V gene are MDHEN and SYDVKM. The CDR3 has 13 residues. The CDR3 DNA reads TGTGCCAGCAGTTTGATGGGGAGACACGAGCAGTACTTC. Protein product: CASSLMGRHEQYF.

V is TRBV20-1 and J is TRBJ1-2; D perhaps matches TRBD1 (6 bases). Germline V CDR1 and CDR2: DFQATT, SNEGSKA (reference sequence). This CDR3 contains 11 residues. DNA for the CDR3: TGCAGAGGGGGAGGGGCGCCTGGCTACACCTTC. Encoded protein: CRGGGAPGYTF.

The J gene is TRBJ2-7, the V gene TRBV7-8; D not certain. Germline CDR1 reads SGHVS; CDR2 reads FQNEAQ. The CDR3 totals 13 residues. Deletions cut 3 bases from V and 3 bases from J, with 9 bases between. CDR3 sequence reads: CASSFGQLYEQYF. The DNA of the CDR3 is TGTGCCAGCAGCTTTGGGCAGCTCTACGAGCAGTACTTC. Full variable domain (rest looked up from reference TRBV7-8 and TRBJ2-7): GAGVSQSPRYKVAKRGQDVALRCDPISGHVSLFWYQQALGQGPEFLTYFQNEAQLDKSGLPSDRFFAERPEGSVSTLKIQRTQQEDSAVYLCASSFGQLYEQYFGPGTRLTVT.